The clone carrying this TCR beta chain has only a few counts. The sample is drawn from a study of identical twins. Unique molecular identifiers were present on the cDNA, which also gained a universal primer site by template switching. TCRdb recomputed calls from the 5' RACE reads with MiXCR, one row per CDR3 protein. The table has fewer than 550,000 distinct CDR3 sequences, roughly an eighth seen once; the top ten hold more than 0.8%. Germline V gives CDR1 LGHDT, CDR2 YNNKEL (reference sequence). This CDR3 is built from 13 residues. Between the trimmed V and J ends, which lost 1 base and 6 bases, there was a span of 9 bases. These sequences were also reported in another study, on yellow fever vaccine responses in identical twins.

The chain recombines TRBV3-1 with TRBJ1-1, with TRBD1 as a possible D gene (5 bases). The sequenced sample consisted of CD4+ T cells sorted from blood. The TCR comes from a woman under 30 in good health. CDR3 region: CASSQAGGAEAFF. The CDR3 DNA reads as TGTGCCAGCAGCCAAGCGGGGGGAGCTGAAGCTTTCTTT.